This note documents a single T cell receptor (beta chain) sequence. The V end was cut by 4 bases, the J end by 3 bases, with 16 bases between. Germline V gene sequence: CDR1 SGHTA, CDR2 FQGNSA. The CDR3 spans 15 residues. The data are from a study of shared clonotypes between healthy human individuals. Assay used: immunoSEQ multiplex PCR; TCRdb lists only in-frame clones, some missing. The data hold some 2,000,000 clones, with less than 95% observed a single time. CD45RO-negative cells were positively selected for CCR7, leaving out terminally differentiated effector memory CD45RA+ cells. This chain links TRBV7-2 with TRBJ2-7; D unresolved. The source material was naive CD8+ T cells sorted from blood. The clonotype comes from a man between 18 and 29 years old in good health. CDR3 sequence reads: CASSSLQDGYYEQYF. The CDR3 DNA sequence: TGTGCCAGCAGCTCGCTGCAGGACGGGTACTACGAGCAGTACTTC.